Here is one T cell receptor beta chain with its context. What it binds is unknown. The data were taken from a study of T cell responses to AZD1222 COVID-19 vaccine. Notes on the study in general: Among the donors, most were white British and more were female, and clonal diversity was possibly underestimated. The study found Spike-specific TCR breadth and depth rose after two AZD1222 doses.

Some clones are missing from TCRdb's copy, which holds only in-frame ones; the method was immunoSEQ multiplex PCR. The table lists 120,000 or so clones, approximately 89% of them singletons. Sequenced here: peripheral blood, sampled on day 0 of AZD1222 vaccination. This TCR was recovered from an adult in good health.

The CDR3 region is CASRRGTNEQFF. The CDR3 DNA sequence: TGTGCCAGTAGACGGGGTACCAATGAGCAGTTCTTC. The rearrangement links TRBV19 to TRBJ2-1; perhaps TRBD2 as D (5 bases). V was trimmed by 6 bases and J by 6 bases, leaving 9 bases between them. The CDR3 contains 12 residues. In germline, CDR1 is LNHDA, CDR2 SQIVND (reference sequence).